This entry features one TCR beta chain sequence. The target of this receptor is not known. No per-base quality is available; no much larger clone lies one base away. The CDR3 regions of human TCRbeta chains were subjected to immunosequencing. The authors processed their data as follows. Repertoire TCRs were checked for matches against a reference library of SARS-CoV-2-specific TCRs that had been generated using the MIRA antigen-specificity platform. Breadth was defined as the fraction of unique TCRs that were SARS-CoV-2-associated. Depth was defined as the fraction of total T cells that were SARS-CoV-2-associated. Using the MIRA data, every spike-specific TCR was mapped to the spike region that the TCR reacted to and assigned to either a CD4 or a CD8 class. Log10-transformed breadth and depth values were compared by one-way ANOVA with Sidak's multiple comparisons tests. Held by TCRdb, this immuneACCESS table contains in-frame sequences only and omits some clones. Under half of the omission traces to an unresolved V gene where checked; the cause of the rest is unknown. Clone size and V and J calls were adopted from that table, with D and trimming inferred from the DNA. The sample table shows fewer than 150,000 clones, and approximately 90% are seen once. The ten top clones hold 3.5% of the sample.

As encoded in the germline V gene, CDR1 is SGHRS while CDR2 is YFSETQ. Its CDR3 holds 18 amino acids, cysteine through phenylalanine. The retained sequence is limited to the CDR3, 54 bases, with the frame set at the first base. The V end gives up 0 bases and the J end 4 bases, leaving 11 bases in the junction not matched to a gene. Sample time point, as interpreted from the label and publication: about 28 days (+/-7) after the second vaccine dose. AZD1222 recipients with second doses at about 4 weeks or about 12 weeks were pooled, because spike-specific TCR depth and breadth did not differ between schedules. Vaccinee samples were obtained from the UK trials COV001 and COV002, which included a single-blind randomized controlled phase 2/3 trial of AZD1222 (ChAdOx1 nCoV-19) in healthy adults. For TCRbeta chain sequencing, PBMC samples were collected from trial participants at day 0 and at day 28 after the second dose.

The sample originates from a study of T cell responses to AZD1222 COVID-19 vaccine (dated by TCRdb to about 2021). Regarding the research as a whole: A total of 230 to 250 trial participants underwent TCR sequencing, of whom nearly 210 had received two doses of AZD1222 and approximately 25 had received two doses of the MenACWY control vaccine. Trial participants were enrolled by age into subgroups of 18-55, 56-69 and 70-plus years, and around 140, 26 and 57 TCR-sequenced participants, respectively, were included in these subgroups. Points the paper makes about the study in general: In the small 56-69-year group, the increase in depth fell short of significance, most likely because of low power. Because no day 14 peak-response samples were available, repertoires were characterized only after the peak T cell response. Epitopes outside the regions mutated in the B.1.351 and B.1.1.7 variants were reportedly recognized by nearly half of the unique spike-specific TCRs. Vaccine-associated CD4 TCRs spanned the whole spike protein, with dominant responses in regions 160-218 and 743-854. Only five to seven AZD1222 recipients were SARS-CoV-2 seropositive at baseline, limiting conclusions about previously exposed vaccinees. A significant rise in spike-specific TCR breadth and depth was observed after two AZD1222 doses relative to day 0 and relative to MenACWY recipients. Participants were mostly white British and included more females than males, and it was suggested by the authors that clonal diversity may have been underestimated.

The rearranged chain carries TRBV5-1 and TRBJ2-2; TRBD1 aligns with 8 central bases. This receptor was obtained from an adult who received the AZD1222 COVID-19 vaccine. The material sequenced was peripheral blood, taken 28 days after the second AZD1222 dose. Read as DNA, the sequence is TGCGCCAGCAGCTTGGGGGTAGGACAGGGAGTTGGCACCGGGGAGCTGTTTTTT. This yields the protein CASSLGVGQGVGTGELFF.